This T cell receptor (beta chain) was identified in a study of shared clonotypes between healthy human individuals. As for the study in general: Participating donors consisted of two women and a few men aged 18 to 49. Regarding the study as a whole: As a rule, naive subsets had a larger estimated richness than memory subsets. The donor pool, a small one, limited the genetic and exposure-history diversity represented.

In regard to this clone: Its antigen is unknown. Other nucleotide sequences in the sample specify the same CDR3.

Germline values: CDR1 SGHAT, CDR2 FQNNGV. V lost 0 bases and J lost 5, with 5 bases in between. The CDR3 sequence is 12 residues long. Naive CD8 isolation took CD45RO-negative cells positively selected for CCR7 and excluded terminally differentiated effector memory CD45RA+ cells. In the source study's methods: Filtering was not the same, since immunoSEQ gave junction-only sequences without quality scores. Sequenced by immunoSEQ multiplex PCR; TCRdb stores in-frame clones only, minus some. V and J calls plus clone size are reproduced from that table; the DNA served to infer D and trimming. The data show 1.5 million to 2.5 million clones, with about 95% seen just once and 0.9% to 1.5% held by the top ten.

The receptor comes from a man between 18 and 29 years old in good health. The V and J genes are TRBV11-2 and TRBJ2-7; D uncertain. Sequencing was performed on naive CD8+ T cells sorted from blood. CDR3 bases: TGTGCCAGCAGCTTAGATCCGGACGAGCAGTACTTC. Protein product: CASSLDPDEQYF.